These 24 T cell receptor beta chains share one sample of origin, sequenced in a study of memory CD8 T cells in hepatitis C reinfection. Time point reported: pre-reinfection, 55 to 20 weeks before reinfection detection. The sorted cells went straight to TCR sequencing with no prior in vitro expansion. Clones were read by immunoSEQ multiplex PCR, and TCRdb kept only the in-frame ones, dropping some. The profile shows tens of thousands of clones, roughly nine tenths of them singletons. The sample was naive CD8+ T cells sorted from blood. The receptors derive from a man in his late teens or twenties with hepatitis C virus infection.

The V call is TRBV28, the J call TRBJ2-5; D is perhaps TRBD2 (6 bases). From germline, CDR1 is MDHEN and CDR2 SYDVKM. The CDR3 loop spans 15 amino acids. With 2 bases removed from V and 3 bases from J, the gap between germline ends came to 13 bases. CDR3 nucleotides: TGTGCCAGCAGTTTAAGAGCTCGGGGGAAAGAGACCCAGTACTTC. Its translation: CASSLRARGKETQYF. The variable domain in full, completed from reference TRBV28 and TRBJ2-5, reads DVKVTQSSRYLVKRTGEKVFLECVQDMDHENMFWYRQDPGLGLRLIYFSYDVKMKEKGDIPEGYSVSREKKERFSLILESASTNQTSMYLCASSLRARGKETQYFGPGTRLLVL.

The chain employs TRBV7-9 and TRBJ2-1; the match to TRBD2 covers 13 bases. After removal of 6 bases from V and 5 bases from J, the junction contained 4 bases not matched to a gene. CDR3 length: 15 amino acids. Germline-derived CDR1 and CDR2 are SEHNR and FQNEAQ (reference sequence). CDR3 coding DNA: TGTGCCAGCAGGTCGGGACTAGCGGGGCACAATGAGCAGTTCTTC. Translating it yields CASRSGLAGHNEQFF.

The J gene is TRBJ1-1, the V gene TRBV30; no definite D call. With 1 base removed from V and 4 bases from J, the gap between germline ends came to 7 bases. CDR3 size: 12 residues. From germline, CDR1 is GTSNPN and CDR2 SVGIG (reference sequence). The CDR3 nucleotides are TGTGCCTGGAGTGAGGCGGGCACTGAAGCTTTCTTT. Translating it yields CAWSEAGTEAFF. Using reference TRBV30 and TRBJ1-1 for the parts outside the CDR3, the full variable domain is SQTIHQWPATLVQPVGSPLSLECTVEGTSNPNLYWYRQAAGRGLQLLFYSVGIGQISSEVPQNLSASRPQDRQFILSSKKLLLSDSGFYLCAWSEAGTEAFFGQGTRLTVV.

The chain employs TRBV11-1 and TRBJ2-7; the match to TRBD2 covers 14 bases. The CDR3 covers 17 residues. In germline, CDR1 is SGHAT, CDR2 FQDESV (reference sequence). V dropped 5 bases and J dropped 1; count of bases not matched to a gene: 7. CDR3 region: CASSEGTSGRPSYEQYF. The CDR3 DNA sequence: TGTGCCAGCAGCGAAGGGACTAGCGGGAGACCGTCCTACGAGCAGTACTTC.

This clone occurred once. The chain's CDR3 is CASSLLGEGTSGGNYNEQFF. Written as DNA, the CDR3 is TGTGCCAGCAGCTTGTTAGGGGAAGGGACTAGCGGGGGGAACTACAATGAGCAGTTCTTC. The rearrangement joins TRBV5-4 to TRBJ2-1; 15 positions agree with TRBD2. Germline lookup yields CDR1 SGHNT and CDR2 YYREEE (reference sequence). Losses at the gene ends were 1 base for V and 3 bases for J; bases not matched to a gene: 11. CDR3 length: 20 amino acids.

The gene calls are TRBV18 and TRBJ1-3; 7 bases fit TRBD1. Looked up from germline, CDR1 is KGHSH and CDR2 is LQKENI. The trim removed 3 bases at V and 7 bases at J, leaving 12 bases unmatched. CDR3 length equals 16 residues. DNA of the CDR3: TGTGCCAGCTCACCTGGTTCAGGGGGGTACGGCAACACCATATATTTT. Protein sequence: CASSPGSGGYGNTIYF.

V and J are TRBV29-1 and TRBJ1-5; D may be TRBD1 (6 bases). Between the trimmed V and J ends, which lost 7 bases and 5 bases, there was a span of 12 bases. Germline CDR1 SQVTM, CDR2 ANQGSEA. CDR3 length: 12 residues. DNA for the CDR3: TGCAGCGCCGCACAGGGCGATCAGCCCCAGCATTTT. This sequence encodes CSAAQGDQPQHF.

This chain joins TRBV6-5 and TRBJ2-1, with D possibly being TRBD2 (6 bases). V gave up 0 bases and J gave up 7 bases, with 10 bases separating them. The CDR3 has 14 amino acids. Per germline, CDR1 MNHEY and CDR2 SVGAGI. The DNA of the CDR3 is TGTGCCAGCAGTTACTCTTCTAGCGATAATGAGCAGTTCTTC. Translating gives CASSYSSSDNEQFF.

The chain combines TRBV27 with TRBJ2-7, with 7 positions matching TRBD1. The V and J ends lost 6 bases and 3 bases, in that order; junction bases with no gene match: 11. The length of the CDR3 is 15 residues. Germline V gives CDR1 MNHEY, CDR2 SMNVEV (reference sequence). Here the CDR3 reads CASRRSGQNFYEQYF. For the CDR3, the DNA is TGTGCCAGCAGAAGGTCGGGACAGAATTTCTACGAGCAGTACTTC.

CDR3 sequence (DNA): TGTGCCAGCAGTTATATCGCGGAAGAGACCCAGTACTTC. The encoded protein is CASSYIAEETQYF. The chain joins TRBV6-6 to TRBJ2-5; D unclear. The ends were cut back, 3 bases at V and 3 bases at J, with 8 bases in the middle. The CDR3 spans 13 residues. Germline CDR1 is MNHNY and CDR2 is SVGAGI (reference sequence).

The CDR3 DNA follows: TGTGCCAGCAGCTTAGGACTAGCGGGAGGGCCTAACGTATACGAGCAGTACTTC. This sequence encodes CASSLGLAGGPNVYEQYF. The chain couples TRBV13 to TRBJ2-7, with 13 bases fitting TRBD2. The CDR3 spans 18 residues. Germline V CDR1 and CDR2: PRHDT, FYEKMQ (reference sequence). The V gene end was trimmed by 0 bases and the J gene end by 4 bases; junction bases not matched to a gene: 9.

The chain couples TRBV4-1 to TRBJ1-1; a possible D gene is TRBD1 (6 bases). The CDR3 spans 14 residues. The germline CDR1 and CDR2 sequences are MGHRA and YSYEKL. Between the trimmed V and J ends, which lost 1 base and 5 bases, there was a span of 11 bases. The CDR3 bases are TGCGCCAGCAGCCAAGGGCAGGGGCCAACTGAAGCTTTCTTT. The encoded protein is CASSQGQGPTEAFF.

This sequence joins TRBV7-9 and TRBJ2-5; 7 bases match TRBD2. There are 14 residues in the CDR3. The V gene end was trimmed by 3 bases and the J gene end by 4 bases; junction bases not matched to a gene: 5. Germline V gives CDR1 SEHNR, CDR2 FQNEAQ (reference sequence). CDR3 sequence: CASSFAGDGETQYF. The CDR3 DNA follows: TGTGCCAGCAGCTTTGCGGGGGATGGAGAGACCCAGTACTTC.

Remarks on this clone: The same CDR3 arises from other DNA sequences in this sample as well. The CDR3 is CAWSVTSGYNEQFF. The CDR3 DNA reads as TGTGCCTGGAGTGTAACTAGCGGATACAATGAGCAGTTCTTC. The chain is built from TRBV30 and TRBJ2-1, with 8 bases matching TRBD2. Germline CDR1 reads GTSNPN; CDR2 reads SVGIG (reference sequence). This CDR3 region has 14 residues. J was trimmed by 4 bases and V by 0 bases; bases with no gene match: 2.

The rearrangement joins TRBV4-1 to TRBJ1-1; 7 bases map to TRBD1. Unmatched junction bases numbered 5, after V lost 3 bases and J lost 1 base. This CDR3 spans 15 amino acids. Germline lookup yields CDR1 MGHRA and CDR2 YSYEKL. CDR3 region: CASSHLTGKNTEAFF. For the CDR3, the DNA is TGCGCCAGCAGCCACCTGACAGGGAAGAACACTGAAGCTTTCTTT.

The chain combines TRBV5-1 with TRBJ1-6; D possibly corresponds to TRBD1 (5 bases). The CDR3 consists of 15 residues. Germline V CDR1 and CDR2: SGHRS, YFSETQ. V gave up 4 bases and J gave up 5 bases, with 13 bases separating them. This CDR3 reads CASSRWGGDNSPLHF. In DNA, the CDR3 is TGCGCCAGCAGCAGGTGGGGCGGGGATAATTCACCCCTCCACTTT.

The CDR3 nucleotides are TGCGCCAGCAGCAGGACAGGGGACAATCAGCCCCAGCATTTT. Translation gives CASSRTGDNQPQHF. The J gene is TRBJ1-5, the V gene TRBV4-1; 9 nucleotides line up with TRBD1. With 5 bases clipped from V and 3 bases from J, the junction kept 2 bases outside the gene matches. In germline, CDR1 is MGHRA, CDR2 YSYEKL. CDR3 size: 14 residues.

The CDR3 DNA reads as TGTGCCAGCAGCTTACTTAGCGGATCCTACGAGCAGTACTTC. Translation gives CASSLLSGSYEQYF. The chain has TRBV5-5 and TRBJ2-7; D possibly corresponds to TRBD2 (6 bases). Germline V gene sequence: CDR1 SGHKS, CDR2 YYEKEE (reference sequence). Deletions cut 2 bases from V and 1 base from J, with 10 bases between. This CDR3 is 14 amino acids long.

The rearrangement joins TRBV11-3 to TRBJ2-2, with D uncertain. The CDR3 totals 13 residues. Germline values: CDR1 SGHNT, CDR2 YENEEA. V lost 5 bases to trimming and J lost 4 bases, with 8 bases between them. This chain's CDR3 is CASSTAATGELFF. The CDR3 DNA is TGTGCCAGCAGCACCGCGGCCACCGGGGAGCTGTTTTTT.

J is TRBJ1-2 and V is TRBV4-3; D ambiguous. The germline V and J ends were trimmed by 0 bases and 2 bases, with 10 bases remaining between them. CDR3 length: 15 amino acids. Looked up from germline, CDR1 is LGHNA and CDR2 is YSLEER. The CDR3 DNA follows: TGCGCCAGCAGCCAAGATATCAGGTCCAACTATGGCTACACCTTC. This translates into CASSQDIRSNYGYTF.

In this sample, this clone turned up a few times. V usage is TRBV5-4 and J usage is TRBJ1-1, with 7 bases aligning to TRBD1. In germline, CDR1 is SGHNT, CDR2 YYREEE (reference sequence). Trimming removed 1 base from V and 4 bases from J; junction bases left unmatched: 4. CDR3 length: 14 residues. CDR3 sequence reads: CASSLITGVTEAFF. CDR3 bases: TGTGCCAGCAGCTTGATCACAGGGGTCACTGAAGCTTTCTTT.

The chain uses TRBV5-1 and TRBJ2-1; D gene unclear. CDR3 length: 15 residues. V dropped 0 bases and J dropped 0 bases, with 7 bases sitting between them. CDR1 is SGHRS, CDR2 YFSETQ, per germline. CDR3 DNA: TGCGCCAGCAGCTTGGCGGCTAGCTCCTACAATGAGCAGTTCTTC. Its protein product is CASSLAASSYNEQFF.

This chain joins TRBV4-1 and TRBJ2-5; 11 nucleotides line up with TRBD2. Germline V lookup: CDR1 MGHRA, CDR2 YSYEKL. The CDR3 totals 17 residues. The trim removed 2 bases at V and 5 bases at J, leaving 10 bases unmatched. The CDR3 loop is CASSQLSSGGAWETQYF. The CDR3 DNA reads TGCGCCAGCAGCCAATTAAGTAGCGGGGGGGCCTGGGAGACCCAGTACTTC.

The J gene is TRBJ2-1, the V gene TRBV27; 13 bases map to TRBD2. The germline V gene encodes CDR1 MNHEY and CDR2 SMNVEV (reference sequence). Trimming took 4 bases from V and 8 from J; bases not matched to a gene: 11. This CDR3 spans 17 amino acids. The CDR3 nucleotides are TGTGCCAGCAGTTCGATCGGACTAGCGGGAGTTGCTGATGAGCAGTTCTTC. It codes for CASSSIGLAGVADEQFF.